This note documents a single T cell receptor beta chain sequence. Its antigen specificity is not known. The sample holds no much larger clone one base away, and base qualities are not on file. The immunoSEQ Assay, a bias-controlled multiplex PCR, was used to amplify TCRbeta CDR3 regions from genomic DNA. The published analysis was carried out like this. Within the assay, amplification of reference gene primers was used to estimate how many nucleated cells each sample contained. To quantify the absolute abundance of each unique TCRbeta CDR3 rearrangement, sequence reads were collapsed and filtered. For each sample, productive Simpson clonality was calculated as the square root of Simpson's diversity index over productive rearrangements. Drawn from immuneACCESS, this table holds only the in-frame rearrangements with V and J called that TCRdb kept. Clones are partly lost; checked studies trace under half to an unresolved V gene and leave the rest unexplained. V and J calls and clone size follow that table, whereas D and trimming were derived from the DNA. The sample table holds some 270,000 clones, of which about 83% were seen once. In total, the top ten clones hold roughly 1.4% of the sample.

The CDR3 holds 14 amino acids from the cysteine to the phenylalanine. Kept here is only the CDR3 DNA, which spans 42 bases and is read in frame from base 1. CDR1 and CDR2, per the germline V gene, are SGHDN and FVKESK. V lost 4 bases and J lost 4 bases, and the count of bases not matched to a germline gene is 3. Samples from volunteer blood donors who had recovered from COVID-19 were contributed by a second Seattle source. Collaborating institutions collected whole blood in K2EDTA tubes following their own protocols. For TCRbeta analysis, collaborators shipped samples as frozen whole blood, isolated PBMCs, or DNA extracted from either of those sample types. The sample comes from a study of blood T cell repertoires in COVID-19 (dated by TCRdb to about 2020). A note on the overall study: The collaborator samples originated in the United States, Italy and Spain and spanned the acute and convalescent phases of COVID-19. The prospective study material was composed of cDNA or gDNA derived from T cells, B-cell-depleted T cells, or PBMCs. The repertoires were released in a freely available public database meant as a resource for research on the immune response to SARS-CoV-2. A de-identified subject ID, COVID-19 status, age in years and sex were almost always included in the sample metadata. Deeply sampled blood TCRbeta repertoires from subjects exposed to, actively infected with, or recovered from COVID-19 were included in the dataset. HLA class I and class II types, where available, came from metadata supplied by the sample provider rather than from assay-based typing. The samples were drawn from the first 160 participants of the ongoing ImmuneRACE study and from under 1,500 subjects provided by 6 global collaborators. What the research found in general, with its limitations: Clinical and demographic metadata were provided uncurated, with the amount varying by source and participant.

The chain is made from TRBV14 and TRBJ1-5; TRBD1 fits 8 bases in the junction. The sequenced material came from peripheral blood. The sequence was obtained from a woman in her thirties or forties who had recovered from COVID-19. This receptor has the CDR3 CASSLRTGNQPQHF. The nucleotide sequence reads as follows: TGTGCCAGCAGCCTAAGGACAGGGAATCAGCCCCAGCATTTT.